The 15 T cell receptor beta chains below all came from one sample that was sequenced in a study of OX40 agonist ivuxolimab in advanced cancers. This table comes from immunoSEQ multiplex PCR, and its TCRdb copy is limited to in-frame clones, with some not included. The sample has 3,700 or so clones, less than 85% seen once. Specimen: CD4+ or CD8+ T cells sorted from blood, collected in a trial of the OX40 agonist ivuxolimab. These receptors originate from an adult with an advanced solid tumor such as melanoma, head and neck, liver or kidney cancer.

The chain combines TRBV13 with TRBJ2-7; 12 nucleotides match TRBD1. From germline, CDR1 is PRHDT and CDR2 FYEKMQ (reference sequence). The CDR3 length is 14 residues. V lost 5 bases to trimming and J lost 4 bases; unmatched junction nucleotides: 3. The CDR3 DNA sequence: TGTGCCAGCAGCCCGGGACAGGGGGCTTACGAGCAGTACTTC. Protein: CASSPGQGAYEQYF. Drawing the rest from reference TRBV13 and TRBJ2-7, the complete variable domain is AAGVIQSPRHLIKEKRETATLKCYPIPRHDTVYWYQQGPGQDPQFLISFYEKMQSDKGSIPDRFSAQQFSDYHSELNMSSLELGDSALYFCASSPGQGAYEQYFGPGTRLTVT.

V gene TRBV6-5 combines with J gene TRBJ2-1; D may be TRBD2 (5 bases). The CDR3 has 16 amino acids. V dropped 1 base and J dropped 5 bases, with 15 bases sitting between them. Per germline, CDR1 MNHEY and CDR2 SVGAGI. The CDR3 is CASSYYLTSTDNEQFF. Written as DNA, the CDR3 is TGTGCCAGCAGTTACTACCTAACTAGTACGGACAATGAGCAGTTCTTC.

The chain joins TRBV30 to TRBJ2-1; D might be TRBD1 (5 bases). There are 13 residues in the CDR3. V was shortened by 2 bases and J by 2 bases, with 7 bases between the two germline ends. The germline gives CDR1 GTSNPN, CDR2 SVGIG (reference sequence). The CDR3 nucleotides read TGTGCCTGGAGTTCAGGGACCTACAATGAGCAGTTCTTC. Encoded protein: CAWSSGTYNEQFF.

The rearrangement links TRBV2 to TRBJ1-2, with unresolved D. Trimming shortened V by 6 bases and J by 6 bases, and 14 bases separated the two germline ends. The CDR3 is 13 residues long. Germline V lookup: CDR1 SNHLY, CDR2 FYNNEI. The CDR3 region is CASSPSVVDGYTF. The CDR3 DNA is TGTGCCAGCAGCCCCAGCGTAGTCGATGGCTACACCTTC. Based on the CDR3 plus reference TRBV2 and TRBJ1-2, the full variable domain is EPEVTQTPSHQVTQMGQEVILRCVPISNHLYFYWYRQILGQKVEFLVSFYNNEISEKSEIFDDQFSVERPDGSNFTLKIRSTKLEDSAMYFCASSPSVVDGYTFGSGTRLTVV.

By share of the sample, this clone is medium-sized (0.01 to 0.1%). The V gene is TRBV30, the J gene TRBJ1-3; tentative D call: TRBD1 (5 bases). The germline V and J ends were trimmed by 2 bases and 6 bases, with 11 bases remaining between them. There are 13 residues in the CDR3. Germline assignment: CDR1 GTSNPN and CDR2 SVGIG (reference sequence). CDR3 in amino acids: CAWSWGMENTIYF. DNA of the CDR3: TGTGCCTGGAGTTGGGGCATGGAAAACACCATATATTTT.

The V gene is TRBV7-3, the J gene TRBJ2-1; perhaps TRBD2 as D (5 bases). The V gene's germline CDR1 is SGHTA and CDR2 FQGTGA. The CDR3 is made up of 16 amino acids. The V gene lost 2 bases and the J gene lost 0 bases, with 11 bases spanning the gap. The DNA for the CDR3 is TGTGCCAGCAGCTTAGCGGACTGGAGCTCCTACAATGAGCAGTTCTTC. The encoded protein is CASSLADWSSYNEQFF. Full variable domain (remainder filled in from reference TRBV7-3 and TRBJ2-1): GAGVSQTPSNKVTEKGKYVELRCDPISGHTALYWYRQSLGQGPEFLIYFQGTGAADDSGLPNDRFFAVRPEGSVSTLKIQRTERGDSAVYLCASSLADWSSYNEQFFGPGTRLTVL.

The genes are TRBV15 and TRBJ2-1, with TRBD1 as a possible D gene (5 bases). Germline CDR1 and CDR2: LNHNV and YYDKDF (reference sequence). The ends were cut back, 4 bases at V and 6 bases at J, with 19 bases in the middle. This CDR3 region has 16 residues. CDR3 loop: CATSTFPVTESNEQFF. The CDR3 region has the DNA TGTGCCACCAGCACTTTCCCCGTGACAGAAAGCAATGAGCAGTTCTTC.

The J gene is TRBJ2-1, the V gene TRBV7-9; D is perhaps TRBD2 (6 bases). The CDR3 is 17 amino acids. Between the trimmed V and J ends, which lost 3 bases and 3 bases, there was a span of 18 bases. The germline gives CDR1 SEHNR, CDR2 FQNEAQ (reference sequence). CDR3: CASSFWWGDTFYNEQFF. CDR3 bases: TGTGCCAGCAGCTTTTGGTGGGGGGATACTTTCTACAATGAGCAGTTCTTC.

The chain carries TRBV4-1 and TRBJ2-3, with 13 positions matching TRBD2. The CDR3 contains 18 residues. CDR1 is MGHRA, CDR2 YSYEKL, per germline. V was pared by 0 bases and J by 2 bases, with 5 bases of the junction left unmatched. This CDR3 reads CASSQENGTSGVTDTQYF. DNA of the CDR3: TGCGCCAGCAGCCAAGAGAACGGGACTAGCGGGGTCACAGATACGCAGTATTTT.

Of note for this clone: Relative to the germline gene, one junction end is altered; a read error may explain this. The chain couples TRBV4-1 to TRBJ2-1, with no clear D. The CDR3 extends over 14 amino acids. Per germline, CDR1 MGHRA and CDR2 YSYEKL. CDR3 sequence: CASGYSSSFNEQFF. CDR3 DNA: TGCGCCAGCGGTTACAGTAGCTCCTTCAATGAGCAGTTCTTC.

The rearrangement uses TRBV28 and TRBJ2-1; 13 positions agree with TRBD2. The V segment lost 3 bases and the J segment 3 bases; nucleotides outside the gene matches: 8. CDR1 is MDHEN and CDR2 is SYDVKM in the germline V gene. This CDR3 has 18 amino acids. The CDR3 is CASSFDPTSGGGYNEQFF. In nucleotides, the CDR3 is TGTGCCAGCAGTTTTGATCCTACTAGCGGGGGGGGCTACAATGAGCAGTTCTTC.

V and J are TRBV19 and TRBJ2-1; 7 nucleotides agree with TRBD1. The CDR3 has 16 amino acids. CDR1 and CDR2 from the germline V gene are LNHDA and SQIVND (reference sequence). The V segment lost 5 bases and the J segment 0 bases; nucleotides outside the gene matches: 7. CDR3 sequence: CASSPVWDSSYNEQFF. The CDR3 DNA follows: TGTGCCAGTAGTCCGGTTTGGGACAGCTCCTACAATGAGCAGTTCTTC.

The genes are TRBV14 and TRBJ2-3, with no clear D. The CDR3 consists of 15 residues. V lost 3 bases, J lost 1 base, and 11 bases lay in between. Germline lookup yields CDR1 SGHDN and CDR2 FVKESK. The CDR3 is CASSQKDFRTDTQYF. The CDR3 DNA follows: TGTGCCAGCAGCCAGAAAGATTTCCGCACAGATACGCAGTATTTT.

The chain is built from TRBV28 and TRBJ2-2, with D tentatively TRBD2 (6 bases). There are 15 residues in the CDR3. Trimming removed 3 bases at V and 6 bases at J, with 14 bases between. From germline, CDR1 is MDHEN and CDR2 SYDVKM. The CDR3 reads CASSLGPGGAGELFF. CDR3 bases: TGTGCCAGCAGTTTGGGGCCCGGCGGGGCCGGGGAGCTGTTTTTT.

This clone was detected a few times. The chain is built from TRBV5-2 and TRBJ1-2. TRBV5-2 counts as a pseudogene. The CDR3 is made up of 16 amino acids. In nucleotides, the CDR3 is TGTGCCAGCAGCTTGCCCGGGACCCCCGTGGTGGATGGCTACACCTTC. Translating gives CASSLPGTPVVDGYTF.